The clone carrying this TCR beta chain was observed many times. Patients aged 18 to 65 had newly diagnosed hyperthyroidism of under 2 months' duration. This CDR3 has 9 amino acids. Germline V gene sequence: CDR1 SQVTM, CDR2 ANQGSEA. V dropped 8 bases and J dropped 9 bases, with 8 bases sitting between them. This sample is drawn from a study of T cells in Graves' hyperthyroidism and ophthalmopathy. Study-wide context: Peripheral blood was secured at the point of initial diagnosis, before any treatment.

Authors of the study amplified TCR beta CDR3 regions from RNA transcripts. When the TCR CDR3 underwent first-round RT-PCR, the HTBI primer set was used. TCRdb reprocessed the multiplex PCR reads via MiXCR and lists one record per CDR3 protein. The sample lists more than 600,000 distinct CDR3 sequences, about a sixth occurring once. The sequence came from a man in his late teens or twenties with Graves' hyperthyroidism. Sequenced: blood. V is TRBV29-1 and J is TRBJ2-1; tentatively, D is TRBD1 or TRBD2 (5 bases each). The CDR3 loop reads CSTGGEQFF. CDR3 DNA sequence: TGCAGCACTGGGGGTGAGCAGTTCTTC.